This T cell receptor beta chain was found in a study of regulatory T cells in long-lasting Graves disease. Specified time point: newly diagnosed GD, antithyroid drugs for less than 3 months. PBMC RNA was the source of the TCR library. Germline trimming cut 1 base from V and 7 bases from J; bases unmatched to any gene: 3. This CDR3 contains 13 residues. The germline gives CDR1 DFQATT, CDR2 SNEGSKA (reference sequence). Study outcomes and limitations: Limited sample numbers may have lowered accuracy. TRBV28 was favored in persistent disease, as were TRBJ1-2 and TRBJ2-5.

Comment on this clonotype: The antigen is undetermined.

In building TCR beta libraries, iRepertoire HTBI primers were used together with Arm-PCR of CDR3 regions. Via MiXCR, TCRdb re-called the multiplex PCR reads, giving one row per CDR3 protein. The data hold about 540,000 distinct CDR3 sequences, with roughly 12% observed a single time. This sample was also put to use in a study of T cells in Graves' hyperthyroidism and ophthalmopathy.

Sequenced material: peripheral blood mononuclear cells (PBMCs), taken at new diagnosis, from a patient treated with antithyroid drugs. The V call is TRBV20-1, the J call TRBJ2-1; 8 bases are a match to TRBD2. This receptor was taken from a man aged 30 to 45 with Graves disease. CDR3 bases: TGCAGTGCTAGAGTACTAGCGGAAAATGAGCAGTTCTTC. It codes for CSARVLAENEQFF.